This T cell receptor (beta chain) was identified in a study of blood T cell repertoires in COVID-19 (dated by TCRdb to 2018 to 2020). Study-level background: The collaborator samples originated in the United States, Italy and Spain and spanned the acute and convalescent phases of COVID-19. The prospective study material was composed of cDNA or gDNA derived from T cells, B-cell-depleted T cells, or PBMCs. The dataset comprised deeply sampled blood TCRbeta repertoires from subjects exposed to, actively infected with, or recovered from COVID-19. The repertoires were released in a freely available public database intended as a resource for research on the immune response to SARS-CoV-2. The samples were drawn from two sources: the first 160 participants of the ongoing ImmuneRACE study, and 1,200 or so subjects contributed by 6 global collaborators. A de-identified subject ID, COVID-19 status, age in years and sex were almost always included in the sample metadata. Where available, HLA class I and class II types were taken from metadata supplied by the sample provider and were not determined by assay-based typing.

The immunoSEQ Assay, a bias-controlled multiplex PCR, was used to amplify TCRbeta CDR3 regions from genomic DNA. The authors' pipeline ran thus. The number of nucleated cells in each sample was estimated from the amplification of reference gene primers within the assay. Sequence reads were collapsed and filtered to measure the absolute abundance of every unique TCRbeta CDR3 rearrangement. For each sample, productive Simpson clonality was calculated as the square root of Simpson's diversity index over productive rearrangements. TCRdb provides this immuneACCESS table in a form limited to in-frame rearrangements. Some clones are lacking; in checked studies, under half of them reflect an unresolved V gene, and why the rest are absent is not known. That table is the source of V, J and clone size, and D and trimming were worked out from the DNA. The sample table shows roughly 200,000 clones, and around nine tenths are seen once. Approximately 6% of the sample goes to the ten largest clones.

Samples from volunteer blood donors who had recovered from COVID-19 were contributed by a second Seattle source. Collaborating institutions collected whole blood in K2EDTA tubes following their own protocols. Collaborator samples were shipped for TCRbeta analysis as frozen whole blood, isolated PBMCs, or DNA extracted from either sample type. V is pruned by 6 bases and J by 5 bases, leaving 12 bases of the junction without a gene match. CDR1 MDHEN and CDR2 SYDVKM were looked up in the germline V gene. The CDR3 holds 16 amino acids from the cysteine to the phenylalanine. The entry retains the CDR3 DNA only, 48 bases that are in frame from base 1. Note on this clone: The antigen it recognizes is unknown. Base qualities were left out, and no much larger clone turns up one base away.

Results and caveats for the whole study, not just this receptor: The quantity of clinical and demographic metadata differed by source and by participant and was supplied without curation.

The receptor was derived from a man aged 55 to 70 who had recovered from COVID-19. This chain is built from TRBV28 and TRBJ2-5; TRBD2 agrees with 10 junctional bases. The sequenced sample was peripheral blood. The CDR3 in this case is CASRPSGRSVGETQYF. The DNA reads TGTGCCAGCAGACCTAGCGGGAGATCGGTGGGGGAGACCCAGTACTTC.